This T cell receptor (beta chain) was captured in a study of blood T cell repertoires in COVID-19. With 2 bases removed from V and 5 bases from J, the gap between germline ends came to 10 bases. This CDR3 is 15 amino acids long. The germline V gene encodes CDR1 MDHEN and CDR2 SYDVKM. There are a few counts of this clone. The protocol was immunoSEQ multiplex PCR, while the TCRdb copy is restricted to in-frame clones and leaves out a portion. The sample contains around 310,000 clones, approximately 89% of which appear only once. The chain couples TRBV28 to TRBJ1-6; D is ambiguous. The sample was PBMCs or T cells enriched from blood (not recorded which). The receptor comes from a woman aged 25 to 39 who had recovered from COVID-19. The DNA of the CDR3 is TGTGCCAGCAGTTTAGTATGGAGAGATAATTCACCCCTCCACTTT. It yields the protein CASSLVWRDNSPLHF. Full variable domain (remainder filled in from reference TRBV28 and TRBJ1-6): DVKVTQSSRYLVKRTGEKVFLECVQDMDHENMFWYRQDPGLGLRLIYFSYDVKMKEKGDIPEGYSVSREKKERFSLILESASTNQTSMYLCASSLVWRDNSPLHFGNGTRLTVT.